These T cell receptor beta chains were read from a single sample in a study of cytomegalovirus exposure and HLA in healthy donors. Data came from immunoSEQ multiplex PCR; TCRdb stores just in-frame clones and leaves some out. The profile shows roughly 130,000 clones, 74% of them singletons. The sample taken for sequencing was PBMCs. These receptors were collected from a woman aged 45-60 years in good health and CMV-seropositive. Each CDR3 is given with its conserved first and last residue. The D gene is left open where the match is weak. Expanded clones are given a class, and other clones once, few, many or no size at all.

abundance | j_gene | d_gene | v_gene | CDR3nt | CDR3aa
few | TRBJ1-1 | . | TRBV5-6 | TGTGCCAGCAGGGCTTTGGGGGGTCCCTGGGACACTGAAGCTTTCTTT | CASRALGGPWDTEAFF
. | TRBJ2-7 | . | TRBV5-1 | TGCGCCAGCAGCTTGCAGGGTGGACCCTACGAGCAGTACTTC | CASSLQGGPYEQYF
. | TRBJ2-2 | . | TRBV4-2 | TGTGCCAGCAGCCAAGTGAGCGGGAACACCGGGGAGCTGTTTTTT | CASSQVSGNTGELFF
. | TRBJ2-5 | TRBD2 | TRBV30 | TGTGCCTGGAGTGGGTCAATCGGGACTAGCATCCAGTACTTC | CAWSGSIGTSIQYF
. | TRBJ2-7 | . | TRBV19 | TGTGCCAGTAGGCCCCAGGGTTCCTACGAGCAGTACTTC | CASRPQGSYEQYF
. | TRBJ2-7 | TRBD2 | TRBV25-1 | TGTGCCAGCAGTGCTCCCGAATATAGCGGGGCCTCCTACGAGCAGTACTTC | CASSAPEYSGASYEQYF
. | TRBJ2-7 | TRBD2 | TRBV4-2 | TGTGCCAGCAGCCAACGAGCGGGGGATAGCTCCTACGAGCAGTACTTC | CASSQRAGDSSYEQYF
. | TRBJ2-3 | . | TRBV6-5 | TGTGCCAGCAGTTATTTATCGGGAAGAGATACGCAGTATTTT | CASSYLSGRDTQYF
. | TRBJ2-1 | TRBD2 | TRBV9 | TGTGCCAGCAGCGTAGCTAGCGGGACCTACAATGAGCAGTTCTTC | CASSVASGTYNEQFF
. | TRBJ2-5 | TRBD1 | TRBV7-2 | TGTGCCAGCAGCTTAGGTGCAGGGGGTGACCCGACGTACTTC | CASSLGAGGDPTYF
. | TRBJ1-1 | . | TRBV6-1 | TGTGCCAGCAGCCCGACCAGGGAAGAAGCTTTCTTT | CASSPTREEAFF
few | TRBJ2-1 | TRBD2 | TRBV18 | TGTGCCAGCTCACCTATAGCGGGGGTTGGTCTGAATGAGCAGTTCTTC | CASSPIAGVGLNEQFF
. | TRBJ2-7 | TRBD1 | TRBV6-1 | TGTGCCAGCATGGACAGGGGGCTATACGAGCAGTACTTC | CASMDRGLYEQYF
. | TRBJ1-2 | TRBD1 | TRBV9 | TGTGCCAGCAGCGCAGGGGGAAACTATGGCTACACCTTC | CASSAGGNYGYTF
. | TRBJ1-2 | . | TRBV5-4 | TGTGCCAGCAGGCGCTCCGGGCAGGGGACTGGCTACACCTTC | CASRRSGQGTGYTF
few | TRBJ1-5 | TRBD1 | TRBV12-5 | TGTGCTAGTGGTTTCAAATCAACCCAGGGGGTTCGACAGCCCCAGCATTTT | CASGFKSTQGVRQPQHF
. | TRBJ2-7 | TRBD1 | TRBV5-5 | TGTGCCAGCAGCTTGGCCATAGGGGGCTACTACTACGAGCAGTACTTC | CASSLAIGGYYYEQYF
. | TRBJ2-7 | . | TRBV7-2 | TGTGCCAGCAGCTCCCATACGGAGACCCCCTACGAGCAGTACTTC | CASSSHTETPYEQYF